The present T cell receptor (beta chain) was sequenced within a study of blood T cells in healthy people across ages. Points from the study as a whole: Both naive CD4+ cell counts and diversity were greater in long-lived donors than in aged donors.

Germline values: CDR1 SGHAT, CDR2 FQNNGV. V gave up 3 bases and J gave up 1 base, with 6 bases separating them. There are 13 residues in the CDR3. PCR was performed a second time for 7 to 11 cycles using a sample-barcoded 5' primer and a J-beta primer mix. TCRdb re-derived calls from the 5' RACE reads in MiXCR, one entry per CDR3 protein. The sample holds hundreds of thousands of distinct CDR3 sequences; less than 45% are singletons and the top ten take about 32%. Peripheral blood was drawn, approximately 9.4 milliliters per donor. This clonotype occurred many times. Its antigen is not known. Source material: blood. This chain connects TRBV11-2 to TRBJ1-1; D remains ambiguous. This receptor was obtained from a man older than 75 in good health. CDR3 nucleotides: TGTGCCAGCAGCTTTAGACAGAACACTGAAGCTTTCTTT. This sequence encodes CASSFRQNTEAFF.